These 2 T cell receptor beta chains were sequenced from one sample in a study of CD8 T cells in Susac syndrome. Random hexamers were used to reverse transcribe an amount of about 0.45 to 1 ug RNA. MiXCR, run by TCRdb on the immunoSEQ multiplex PCR reads, gives a single entry per CDR3 protein. Here the sample spans about 150,000 distinct CDR3 sequences, nearly 97% being singletons. Sequencing used CD8+ T cells from PBMCs. Source of these receptors: a human donor with multiple sclerosis.

The chain has TRBV4-1 and TRBJ1-5, with D uncertain. V shed 4 bases and J shed 4 bases, with 14 bases lying between them. Germline V lookup: CDR1 MGHRA, CDR2 YSYEKL. This CDR3 comprises 15 residues. This CDR3 reads CASSPLDGSNQPQHF. CDR3 bases: TGCGCCAGCAGCCCCCTCGACGGATCTAATCAGCCCCAGCATTTT.

This chain joins TRBV29-1 and TRBJ1-1; D is uncertain. The germline V and J ends were trimmed by 5 bases and 1 base, with 8 bases remaining between them. CDR1 and CDR2 (germline): SQVTM, ANQGSEA. CDR3 size: 12 residues. CDR3 loop: CSVTGSNTEAFF. The CDR3 DNA is TGCAGCGTTACCGGGTCGAACACTGAAGCTTTCTTT.